The rows below give T cell receptor beta chains drawn from one sample of a study of regulatory dendritic cells for organ transplantation. Libraries were prepared by immunoSEQ multiplex PCR; TCRdb keeps only in-frame clonotypes and omits some of them. In the table there are about 34,000 clones, approximately 91% of which are singletons. Sequences were obtained from naive CD4+ T cells from blood. The receptors were gathered from a human donor in good health. Each CDR3 is given with its conserved first and last residue. The D gene is left open where the match is weak. Clone size appears in some rows only: once, few, many, or a class for an expanded clone.

abundance	v_gene	d_gene	j_gene	CDR3nt	CDR3aa
-	TRBV2	TRBD2	TRBJ2-5	TGTGCCAGCAGTGAAGCCCCAGGACTAGCGACGGAGACCCAGTACTTC	CASSEAPGLATETQYF
few	TRBV4-1	-	TRBJ1-2	TGCGCCAGCAGCCAAGGATGGAAGCCCTATGGCTACACCTTC	CASSQGWKPYGYTF
-	TRBV19	TRBD1	TRBJ1-4	TGTGCCAGTAACACCGGGACAGGGGGAGAAAAACTGTTTTTT	CASNTGTGGEKLFF
few	TRBV7-2	-	TRBJ1-5	TGTGCCAGCAGCCCCAGGGGTAAGCCCCAGCATTTT	CASSPRGKPQHF
once	TRBV7-9	TRBD1	TRBJ1-1	TGTGCCAGCAGCTTCATGGCAGGGGGGAACACTGAAGCTTTCTTT	CASSFMAGGNTEAFF
-	TRBV27	-	TRBJ1-3	TGTGCCAGCAGTTTAGCAGGGACTGGAAACACCATATATTTT	CASSLAGTGNTIYF
-	TRBV16	TRBD1	TRBJ2-7	TGTGCCAGCAGACGGAACCGGGACAGGTCCTACGAGCAGTACTTC	CASRRNRDRSYEQYF
-	TRBV30	-	TRBJ1-2	TGTGCCTGGAATTACAGGTCACATGGCTACACCTTC	CAWNYRSHGYTF
-	TRBV15	TRBD1	TRBJ2-1	TGTGCCACCAGCTACCGGGACAGGGGTAATGAGCAGTTCTTC	CATSYRDRGNEQFF
-	TRBV5-6	TRBD2	TRBJ2-5	TGTGCCAGCAGCCTGGGACTAGCGGGGGGCCTACAAGAGACCCAGTACTTC	CASSLGLAGGLQETQYF
-	TRBV11-1	-	TRBJ1-3	TGTGCCAGCGGCTATTCTGGAAACACCATATATTTT	CASGYSGNTIYF
-	TRBV11-2	TRBD2	TRBJ2-3	TGTGCCAGCAGGGAAAAACGCGGGAGTTCAGATACGCAGTATTTT	CASREKRGSSDTQYF
once	TRBV19	-	TRBJ1-5	TGTGCCAGTAGTATCCTCGGGACCCAGCCTTTTTTGGCCCAGCATTTT	CASSILGTQPFLAQHF
-	TRBV5-4	TRBD1	TRBJ2-1	TGTGCCAGCAGCTTGGGACAGGGAAGGAGAAATGAGCAGTTCTTC	CASSLGQGRRNEQFF
-	TRBV13	TRBD1	TRBJ2-3	TGTGCCAGCGGCTCCGGGACAGACACAGATACGCAGTATTTT	CASGSGTDTDTQYF
-	TRBV5-6	-	TRBJ1-1	TGTGCCAGCAGCTTGAGCCGGCGGAACACTGAAGCTTTCTTT	CASSLSRRNTEAFF
-	TRBV28	-	TRBJ1-2	TGTGCCAGCACCCCACGAAGAGGTCCTCGGGGGTATGGCTACACCTTC	CASTPRRGPRGYGYTF
-	TRBV19	-	TRBJ1-1	TGTGCCAGTAGTATTCAAGGGCGAAACACTGAAGCTTTCTTT	CASSIQGRNTEAFF
-	TRBV4-1	TRBD2	TRBJ2-5	TGCGCCAGCAGCCAGAGGGTCCCGGGACTAGCGGCACAAGAGACCCAGTACTTC	CASSQRVPGLAAQETQYF
-	TRBV28	TRBD2	TRBJ2-2	TGTGCCAGCGGGATACGCGGGAGTATCACCGGGGAGCTGTTTTTT	CASGIRGSITGELFF
-	TRBV7-2	TRBD1	TRBJ2-7	TGTGCCAGCAGCCCCCGGGGCGTACAGGGGGCCTACGAGCAGTACTTC	CASSPRGVQGAYEQYF
-	TRBV15	-	TRBJ2-7	TGTGCCACCAGCAGAGAACTTGCAGGACAGAGCTACGAGCAGTACTTC	CATSRELAGQSYEQYF
-	TRBV19	TRBD1	TRBJ2-1	TGTGCCAGTAGTATTGGGACAGGGGGATTTTACAATGAGCAGTTCTTC	CASSIGTGGFYNEQFF
-	TRBV18	-	TRBJ2-5	TGTGCCAGCTCACCTTCGGAGGAGACCCAGTACTTC	CASSPSEETQYF
-	TRBV28	-	TRBJ2-1	TGTGCCAGCGGGGAACCAACTCCCTACAATGAGCAGTTCTTC	CASGEPTPYNEQFF
-	TRBV7-9	TRBD1	TRBJ1-6	TGTGCCAGCAGCGCGCTCTCCGGGACAGGGAGCTCCTATAATTCACCCCTCCACTTT	CASSALSGTGSSYNSPLHF
-	TRBV28	-	TRBJ1-1	TGTGCCAGCATAAACGCTCTGAACACTGAAGCTTTCTTT	CASINALNTEAFF
-	TRBV2	-	TRBJ1-4	TGTGCCAGCAGTGAAGATGGGGCAGGTAGTGAAAAACTGTTTTTT	CASSEDGAGSEKLFF
-	TRBV14	-	TRBJ2-6	TGTGCCAGCAGCCAAAGTCTCCGGACCCACTCCTCTGGGGCCAACGTCCTGACTTTC	CASSQSLRTHSSGANVLTF
-	TRBV4-2	-	TRBJ2-3	TGTGCCAGCAGCCAAACGGGTACGCAGTATTTT	CASSQTGTQYF
-	TRBV6-5	TRBD1	TRBJ2-7	TGTGCCAGCAGTTTCGGGACAGGGATCGGCGAGCAGTACTTC	CASSFGTGIGEQYF